This T cell receptor beta chain was found in a study of STAT5B mutations in CD4+ large granular lymphocyte leukemia. The assay was run at survey level. The data were produced by immunoSEQ multiplex PCR, yet TCRdb's version contains in-frame clones alone and is incomplete. The table records under 35,000 clones, roughly 77% of them present only once. Per the germline V gene, CDR1 is SGHRS and CDR2 is YFSETQ. V was trimmed by 0 bases and J by 2 bases, leaving 5 bases between them. The CDR3 covers 13 residues. Details on this clone: Its antigen is still unknown.

Study outcomes and limitations: Data were not HLA-matched across samples. Compared with healthy controls (2/35), patient top clones favored TRBV06 (8/27). Patient CD4-sorted repertoires looked more clonal than healthy CD4+ repertoires, even without putative leukemic clones.

The chain is built from TRBV5-1 and TRBJ1-2, with a weak D call TRBD1 (5 bases). The sequence was collected from a human donor in good health. Sequencing was carried out using CD4+ T cells from blood buffy coats. Here the CDR3 reads CASSLGGNYGYTF. The CDR3 nucleotides read TGCGCCAGCAGCTTGGGGGGGAACTATGGCTACACCTTC.